The rows below give T cell receptor beta chains drawn from one sample of a study of T cell responses to AZD1222 COVID-19 vaccine. Clones were sequenced by immunoSEQ multiplex PCR, and TCRdb holds only the in-frame ones, with some missing. Here the sample spans about 86,000 clones, about nine tenths being singletons. The sample was peripheral blood, taken 28 days after the second AZD1222 dose. The origin of the receptors is an adult who received the AZD1222 COVID-19 vaccine. The CDR3 runs from the conserved cysteine through the conserved F or W. A D gene is named only where the DNA matches it firmly. Clone size appears in some rows only: once, few, many, or a class for an expanded clone.

v_call,j_call,d_call,clone_size,cdr3_aa,cdr3_nt
TRBV9,TRBJ1-3,NA,NA,CASSVGAGDGNTIYF,TGTGCCAGCAGCGTAGGGGCAGGGGATGGAAACACCATATATTTT
TRBV3-1/TRBV3-2,TRBJ2-1,TRBD2,NA,CASSSAGGPGNEQFF,TGTGCCAGCAGCTCAGCGGGAGGGCCGGGCAATGAGCAGTTCTTC
TRBV28,TRBJ1-5,NA,NA,CASSLITGNQPQHF,TGTGCCAGCAGTTTAATCACAGGGAATCAGCCCCAGCATTTT
TRBV30,TRBJ2-7,TRBD2,NA,CAWRPKSGIQTYEQYF,TGTGCCTGGAGACCTAAAAGCGGGATTCAAACCTACGAGCAGTACTTC
TRBV7-8,TRBJ1-2,TRBD1,NA,CASSPRSTGDRMSYPHDIHGYTF,TGTGCCAGCAGCCCCCGGAGCACAGGGGATCGTATGTCGTACCCCCACGACATACATGGCTACACCTTC
TRBV6-5,TRBJ2-1,NA,NA,CASSWTDISYNEQFF,TGTGCCAGCAGTTGGACGGATATCTCCTACAATGAGCAGTTCTTC
TRBV29-1,TRBJ2-1,TRBD2,once,CSVRTSLVGEQFF,TGCAGCGTTAGGACTAGTTTGGTGGGTGAGCAGTTCTTC
TRBV6-1,TRBJ2-7,NA,NA,CASSEIEGPEQYF,TGTGCCAGCAGTGAGATTGAGGGTCCCGAGCAGTACTTC
TRBV9,TRBJ1-2,NA,few,CASSVGPASTNYGYTF,TGTGCCAGCAGCGTAGGGCCGGCCTCTACTAACTATGGCTACACCTTC
TRBV5-1,TRBJ1-5,TRBD1,NA,CASSLNDRELHQPQHF,TGCGCCAGCAGCCTAAACGACAGGGAGCTTCATCAGCCCCAGCATTTT
TRBV7-2,TRBJ1-6,NA,NA,CASSSGTNNSPLHF,TGTGCCAGCAGCTCTGGGACAAATAATTCACCCCTCCACTTT
TRBV21-1,TRBJ2-3,NA,NA,CASSHTSGRTPDTQYF,TGTGCCAGCAGCCACACTAGCGGGAGGACCCCGGATACGCAGTATTTT
TRBV28,TRBJ1-1,NA,NA,CASSLPLGQISAFF,TGTGCCAGCAGTTTACCGCTCGGACAGATATCGGCTTTCTTT
TRBV6-5,TRBJ1-1,TRBD1,NA,CATSYNTGENTEAFF,TGTGCCACCAGTTATAATACAGGGGAAAACACTGAAGCTTTCTTT
TRBV27,TRBJ2-2,NA,NA,CASSFRTGELFF,TGTGCCAGCAGTTTCCGGACCGGGGAGCTGTTTTTT
TRBV5-1,TRBJ2-5,NA,NA,CASSHGQFQETQYF,TGCGCCAGCAGCCACGGACAGTTTCAAGAGACCCAGTACTTC
TRBV6-5,TRBJ1-5,NA,NA,CASSYSGRSQPQHF,TGTGCCAGCAGTTACTCCGGACGCAGTCAGCCCCAGCATTTT
TRBV6-1,TRBJ1-5,NA,NA,CASSEDSGPNQPQHF,TGTGCCAGCAGTGAAGATTCGGGGCCCAATCAGCCCCAGCATTTT
TRBV19,TRBJ1-5,NA,NA,CASSIGGFGQPQHF,TGTGCCAGTAGTATAGGAGGGTTCGGTCAGCCCCAGCATTTT
TRBV20-1,TRBJ2-1,NA,once,CSASTGERVNEQFF,TGCAGTGCTAGTACGGGGGAAAGAGTCAATGAGCAGTTCTTC
TRBV5-1,TRBJ1-2,NA,NA,CASSLVGDGYTF,TGCGCCAGCAGCTTGGTGGGGGATGGCTACACCTTC
TRBV28,TRBJ2-7,TRBD1,once,CASSRDRNYEQYF,TGTGCCAGCAGTAGGGACAGGAACTACGAGCAGTACTTC
TRBV7-9,TRBJ1-1,TRBD1,NA,CASSPSGQISAEAFF,TGTGCCAGCAGCCCCTCGGGACAGATCAGCGCTGAAGCTTTCTTT
TRBV2,TRBJ1-4,NA,NA,CASSSWSNEKLFF,TGTGCCAGCAGCAGTTGGTCTAATGAAAAACTGTTTTTT
TRBV30,TRBJ2-4,TRBD2,NA,CAWSIAGGRSIQYF,TGTGCCTGGAGTATCGCGGGAGGGCGTAGCATTCAGTACTTC